The source of this T cell receptor (beta chain) is a study of cytomegalovirus exposure and HLA in healthy donors. The J segment lost 4 bases and the V segment lost 6 bases, leaving 8 bases of the junction unmatched. The CDR3 covers 15 residues. CDR1 SGHTA and CDR2 FQGNSA come from the germline V gene. On this clone itself: Its antigen remains unidentified.

In the PCR, 60 Vbeta and 13 Jbeta primers were used. Some clones are missing from TCRdb's copy, which holds only in-frame ones; the method was immunoSEQ multiplex PCR. The sample shows 35,000 to 55,000 clones, less than 75% of them seen only once. Notes on the study in general: Reportedly, TCR beta sequences accurately predicted HLA-A and HLA-B alleles in most subjects. The productive fraction for most TCR beta V segments was about 87% or about 30% in an earlier analysis. Later, an analysis showed that TCR beta chains associated with HLA were more clonally expanded than others that were equally common.

V is TRBV7-2 and J is TRBJ2-2, with TRBD1 identical over 7 bases. The sequencing sample was made of PBMCs. The sequence derives from a man aged 60 to 75 in good health and CMV-seropositive. In DNA form, the CDR3 reads TGTGCCAGCAGAACCGAGGGGGCCCCCACCGGGGAGCTGTTTTTT. It encodes CASRTEGAPTGELFF.